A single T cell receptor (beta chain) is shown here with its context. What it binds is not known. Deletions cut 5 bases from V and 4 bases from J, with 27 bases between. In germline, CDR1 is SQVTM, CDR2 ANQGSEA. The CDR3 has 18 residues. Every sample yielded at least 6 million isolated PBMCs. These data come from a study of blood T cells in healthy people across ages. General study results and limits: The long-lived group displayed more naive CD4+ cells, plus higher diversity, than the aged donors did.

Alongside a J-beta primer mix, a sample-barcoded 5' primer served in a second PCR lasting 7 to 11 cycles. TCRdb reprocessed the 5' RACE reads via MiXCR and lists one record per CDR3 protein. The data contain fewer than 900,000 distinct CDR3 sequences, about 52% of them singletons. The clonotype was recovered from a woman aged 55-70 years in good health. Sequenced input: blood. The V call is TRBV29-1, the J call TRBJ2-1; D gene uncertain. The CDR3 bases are TGCAGCGTTCGTCCTCGTCCTCCCGGTGTCGGTATATACAATGAGCAGTTCTTC. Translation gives CSVRPRPPGVGIYNEQFF.